The 17 T cell receptor beta chains reported below all come from one sample, sequenced in a study of cytomegalovirus exposure and HLA in healthy donors. PCR primers comprised 60 Vbeta and 13 Jbeta primers. Only in-frame clones appear in the TCRdb table, and some are missing; sequencing was by immunoSEQ multiplex PCR. The top ten clones hold about 2.2% of a sample with approximately 180,000 clones, about 80% of them seen once. Specimen: PBMCs. All receptors derive from a woman in her twenties or thirties in good health and CMV-seronegative.

This clone has just a few counts. The chain links TRBV9 to TRBJ2-7; perhaps TRBD2 as D (6 bases). V lost 4 bases, J lost 6 bases, and 14 bases lay in between. Germline V gene sequence: CDR1 SGDLS, CDR2 YYNGEE. The CDR3 contains 13 residues. CDR3 loop: CASSQNRGGEQYF. The CDR3 region has the DNA TGTGCCAGCAGCCAAAATAGGGGAGGCGAGCAGTACTTC. The full variable domain, in which reference TRBV9 and TRBJ2-7 provide the parts outside the CDR3, is DSGVTQTPKHLITATGQRVTLRCSPRSGDLSVYWYQQSLDQGLQFLIQYYNGEERAKGNILERFSAQQFPDLHSELNLSSLELGDSALYFCASSQNRGGEQYFGPGTRLTVT.

This clone was detected once. The chain recombines TRBV5-6 with TRBJ2-2; D unclear. CDR1 is SGHDT, CDR2 YYEEEE, per germline. Trimming removed 0 bases from V and 4 bases from J, with 13 bases in between. CDR3 size: 16 residues. This CDR3 is CASSLVGFVGTGELFF. The DNA for the CDR3 is TGTGCCAGCAGCTTGGTCGGGTTCGTCGGCACCGGGGAGCTGTTTTTT.

V gene TRBV7-6 combines with J gene TRBJ2-7, with a tentative D call TRBD1 (5 bases). Per the germline V gene, CDR1 is SGHVS and CDR2 is FNYEAQ. V lost 0 bases, J lost 5 bases, and 11 bases lay in between. CDR3 length equals 14 residues. The DNA of the CDR3 is TGTGCCAGCAGCTTAGCGGCAGGGCCCAACGAGCAGTACTTC. It translates to CASSLAAGPNEQYF. Complete variable domain (other parts from reference TRBV7-6 and TRBJ2-7): GAGVSQSPRYKVTKRGQDVALRCDPISGHVSLYWYRQALGQGPEFLTYFNYEAQQDKSGLPNDRFSAERPEGSISTLTIQRTEQRDSAMYRCASSLAAGPNEQYFGPGTRLTVT.

V gene TRBV18 combines with J gene TRBJ2-7; D perhaps matches TRBD1 (6 bases). The CDR3 contains 17 residues. Germline V CDR1 and CDR2: KGHSH, LQKENI. The V gene lost 0 bases and the J gene lost 1 base, with 16 bases spanning the gap. In DNA form, the CDR3 reads TGTGCCAGCTCACCACCGTACGGGGACATCGGTTCCTACGAGCAGTACTTC. It codes for CASSPPYGDIGSYEQYF.

The chain uses TRBV9 and TRBJ1-1; D call uncertain. Germline assignment: CDR1 SGDLS and CDR2 YYNGEE. Trimming removed 3 bases from V and 1 base from J, with 10 bases in between. This CDR3 comprises 14 residues. CDR3 amino acids: CASSASSTNTEAFF. As DNA, the CDR3 is TGTGCCAGCAGCGCCTCCTCTACGAACACTGAAGCTTTCTTT.

The genes are TRBV9 and TRBJ2-2; a possible D gene is TRBD1 (6 bases). Germline CDR1 reads SGDLS; CDR2 reads YYNGEE. This CDR3 comprises 14 residues. Trimming left V 0 bases short and J 8 bases short, with 11 bases between. CDR3 amino acids: CASSVGGPGGELFF. The CDR3 nucleotides are TGTGCCAGCAGCGTAGGGGGGCCAGGGGGGGAGCTGTTTTTT.

J is TRBJ2-3 and V is TRBV9, with unresolved D. The CDR3 is 13 amino acids. Deletions cut 0 bases from V and 10 bases from J, with 12 bases between. Germline CDR1 SGDLS, CDR2 YYNGEE. As DNA, the CDR3 is TGTGCCAGCAGCGTAGAGCTGCAACGCGCGCAGTATTTT. Translation gives CASSVELQRAQYF.

CDR3 nucleotides: TGTGCCAGCAGCTTAGACGGTTGGACAGGGACTAACTATGGCTACACCTTC. This translates into CASSLDGWTGTNYGYTF. The genes are TRBV7-9 and TRBJ1-2, with TRBD1 identical over 8 bases. The CDR3 runs 17 residues. Germline V CDR1 and CDR2: SEHNR, FQNEAQ (reference sequence). With V trimmed by 1 base and J by 0 bases, 7 bases remained unmatched.

V and J are TRBV28 and TRBJ1-1; D is undetermined. The CDR3 consists of 15 residues. Germline V gives CDR1 MDHEN, CDR2 SYDVKM. Trimming took off 3 bases at V and 1 base at J, with 12 bases between the two ends. The CDR3 spells CASSLVGRTNTEAFF. CDR3 coding DNA: TGTGCCAGCAGTTTGGTGGGCAGAACGAACACTGAAGCTTTCTTT.

With regard to this clone: A junction boundary mismatches the germline segment, possibly from a read error. The chain recombines TRBV7-9 with TRBJ1-2; D uncertain. The CDR3 spans 17 residues. Germline V CDR1 and CDR2: SEHNR, FQNEAQ (reference sequence). The CDR3 DNA is TGTTCCAGCAGCTTAGGGTCCGGGAACGAAGCTAACTATGGCTACACCTTC. Its translation is CSSSLGSGNEANYGYTF.

V and J are TRBV19 and TRBJ2-3; possibly TRBD1 for D (6 bases). CDR1 is LNHDA and CDR2 is SQIVND in the germline V gene (reference sequence). Trimming left V 6 bases short and J 0 bases short, with 10 bases between. The CDR3 is 14 residues long. CDR3 amino acids: CASRRDTSTDTQYF. CDR3 nucleotides: TGTGCCAGTAGACGGGACACCAGCACAGATACGCAGTATTTT.

This clone was seen a handful of times. This chain uses TRBV4-3 with TRBJ1-4, with D perhaps matching TRBD1 (6 bases). V lost 0 bases, J lost 8 bases, and 16 bases lay in between. The CDR3 extends over 16 amino acids. Per germline, CDR1 LGHNA and CDR2 YSLEER. The CDR3 bases are TGCGCCAGCAGCCAAGATTTTCGGCAGGGGCGGGAAAAACTGTTTTTT. Its protein product is CASSQDFRQGREKLFF.

On this clone: Relative to the germline gene, one junction end is altered; a read error may explain this. The chain links TRBV5-4 to TRBJ2-6; TRBD1 might be the D (6 bases). The germline V gene has CDR1 SGHNT and CDR2 YYREEE (reference sequence). This CDR3 is 17 amino acids long. Written as DNA, the CDR3 is TGTGCCAGCAGCTTGAAGGACAGCTCCTCTGGGGCCAACGGCCTGACTTTC. Residues: CASSLKDSSSGANGLTF.

As for this clone: Other DNA sequences in this sample translate to the same CDR3. This sequence joins TRBV28 and TRBJ1-5; 11 bases fit TRBD1. With 3 bases clipped from V and 6 bases from J, the junction kept 4 bases outside the gene matches. The V gene's germline CDR1 is MDHEN and CDR2 SYDVKM. The CDR3 is made up of 15 amino acids. The CDR3 bases are TGTGCCAGCAGTTTCGGTGGGACAGGGGGTCAGCCCCAGCATTTT. Encoded protein: CASSFGGTGGQPQHF.

This clone was seen a handful of times. The V and J genes are TRBV7-9 and TRBJ2-3, with D unclear. The CDR3 is 16 residues long. Germline CDR1 reads SEHNR; CDR2 reads FQNEAQ (reference sequence). Between the trimmed V and J ends, which lost 1 base and 2 bases, there was a span of 13 bases. The CDR3, as DNA: TGTGCCAGCAGCTTAGTATCGAGGCAGCTCACAGATACGCAGTATTTT. Translated: CASSLVSRQLTDTQYF.

The J gene is TRBJ2-3, the V gene TRBV19; no firm D call. The CDR3 has 16 amino acids. Between the trimmed V and J ends, which lost 3 bases and 0 bases, there was a span of 13 bases. Germline-derived CDR1 and CDR2 are LNHDA and SQIVND (reference sequence). CDR3 protein: CASSIARSHSTDTQYF. The CDR3 DNA sequence: TGTGCCAGTAGTATCGCCAGGTCGCACAGCACAGATACGCAGTATTTT. Variable domain in full (rest from reference TRBV19 and TRBJ2-3): DGGITQSPKYLFRKEGQNVTLSCEQNLNHDAMYWYRQDPGQGLRLIYYSQIVNDFQKGDIAEGYSVSREKKESFPLTVTSAQKNPTAFYLCASSIARSHSTDTQYFGPGTRLTVL.

CDR3 bases: TGCGCCAGCACTACGCAGTCAGTTCTCCGAGACAGGGCCCATCAGCCCCAGCATTTT. It specifies CASTTQSVLRDRAHQPQHF. V usage is TRBV23-1 and J usage is TRBJ1-5; 7 bases map to TRBD1. TRBV23-1 is an open reading frame, and its role is uncertain. The CDR3 is 19 residues long. J was trimmed by 5 bases and V by 7 bases; bases with no gene match: 23.